These 28 T cell receptor beta chains originate from one sample sequenced in a study of molecular identifiers for immune sequencing clone quantification. A single record per CDR3 protein comes from TCRdb applying MiXCR to the PCR reads. In the table there are about 630,000 distinct CDR3 sequences, 25% of which are singletons. Sequenced input: naive CD8+ T cells from blood, with Jurkat cell RNA spiked in. Subset indicated: FACS-sorted CD8+CD4-CCR7+CD45RA+ naive T cells. Receptors originate from a human donor in good health. Some libraries in this study had Jurkat cell RNA spiked in.

This clonotype was detected only a few times. The J gene is TRBJ1-2, the V gene TRBV3-1; no clear D. The germline V and J ends were trimmed by 1 base and 3 bases, with 12 bases remaining between them. The CDR3 contains 15 residues. In germline, CDR1 is LGHDT, CDR2 YNNKEL (reference sequence). CDR3 in amino acids: CASSQATEPYYGYTF. The CDR3 DNA is TGTGCCAGCAGCCAAGCGACCGAGCCCTACTATGGCTACACCTTC.

In this sample, this clonotype turned up many times. The rearrangement joins TRBV7-6 to TRBJ2-2; D ambiguous. V dropped 5 bases and J dropped 4 bases, with 14 bases sitting between them. The CDR3 sequence is 15 residues long. Germline CDR1 and CDR2: SGHVS and FNYEAQ. The CDR3 region is CASSPRTVTTGELFF. CDR3 DNA sequence: TGTGCCAGCAGCCCCCGGACGGTAACCACCGGGGAGCTGTTTTTT.

The chain links TRBV5-1 to TRBJ2-7, with unresolved D. V was cut by 0 bases and J by 6 bases, with 7 bases left in between. Germline values: CDR1 SGHRS, CDR2 YFSETQ. This CDR3 is 12 amino acids long. In DNA form, the CDR3 reads TGCGCCAGCAGCTTGGACGAAAGCGAGCAGTACTTC. Its protein is CASSLDESEQYF.

A word on this clonotype: One end of the junction is discordant with germline, which a read error may explain. This rearrangement joins TRBV27 to TRBJ1-1, with unresolved D. Germline values: CDR1 MNHEY, CDR2 SMNVEV (reference sequence). This CDR3 has 15 amino acids. The CDR3 spells CASNLSWQENTEAFF. Here the CDR3 DNA reads TGTGCCAGCAATTTATCTTGGCAGGAGAACACTGAAGCTTTCTTT.

Ten or more counts support this clonotype. J is TRBJ2-7 and V is TRBV27; a weak D match, TRBD2 (6 bases). Germline-derived CDR1 and CDR2 are MNHEY and SMNVEV (reference sequence). The CDR3 totals 15 residues. V was clipped by 3 bases and J by 0 bases, with 12 bases between them. The CDR3 nucleotides read TGTGCCAGCAGTTTCTCCGGGGGAAGCTCCTACGAGCAGTACTTC. Its protein is CASSFSGGSSYEQYF.

This clonotype was seen many times. This sequence joins TRBV4-3 and TRBJ2-1; D is uncertain. The CDR3 loop spans 16 amino acids. Deletions cut 0 bases from V and 0 bases from J, with 9 bases between. Germline CDR1 is LGHNA and CDR2 is YSLEER. CDR3 residues: CASSQDGRTSYNEQFF. The CDR3 DNA sequence: TGCGCCAGCAGCCAAGATGGCAGGACCTCCTACAATGAGCAGTTCTTC.

This clonotype has a count of ten or more. The chain links TRBV3-1 to TRBJ2-7, with D hard to call. CDR3 length: 14 residues. V shed 4 bases and J shed 4 bases, with 14 bases lying between them. CDR1 is LGHDT, CDR2 YNNKEL, per germline (reference sequence). The CDR3 protein is CASSPSPAAYEQYF. CDR3 nucleotide sequence: TGTGCCAGCAGCCCAAGCCCCGCCGCGTACGAGCAGTACTTC.

On this clonotype: One end of the junction fails to match germline, which may point to a read error. This chain uses TRBV6-5 with TRBJ1-2; D possibly corresponds to TRBD1 (6 bases). Germline V gene data show CDR1 as MNHEY and CDR2 as SVGAGI. This CDR3 comprises 15 residues. CDR3 sequence: CASSNSGDPGYGYTF. The CDR3 DNA sequence: TGTGCCAGCAGTAACTCAGGGGACCCGGGCTATGGCTACACCTTC.

With regard to this clonotype: This may arise from a read error, as a much more abundant clone is one base away. V usage is TRBV9 and J usage is TRBJ2-4; D may be TRBD1 (6 bases). The CDR3 covers 14 residues. The germline V gene encodes CDR1 SGDLS and CDR2 YYNGEE. The DNA for the CDR3 is TGTGCCAGCAGCTCCCGGGACATTCCAAACACTCAGTACTTC. This sequence encodes CASSSRDIPNTQYF.

Worth noting for this clonotype: A single base separates this from a much larger clone, so it may be a read error. The chain links TRBV14 to TRBJ1-1, with no clear D. Per germline, CDR1 SGHDN and CDR2 FVKESK. CDR3 size: 15 residues. The CDR3 reads CASSPWTSLNTVAFF. In nucleotides, the CDR3 is TGTGCCAGCAGCCCTTGGACCTCCTTGAACACTGTAGCTTTCTTT.

The chain has TRBV28 and TRBJ2-7; TRBD2 might be the D (6 bases). This CDR3 is 13 amino acids long. V was trimmed by 5 bases and J by 6 bases, leaving 14 bases between them. Germline V gene lookup returns CDR1 MDHEN and CDR2 SYDVKM. In nucleotides, the CDR3 is TGTGCCAGCAGTCTAAAACTAGCTCTCGAGCAGTACTTC. Amino acids: CASSLKLALEQYF. Supplemented by reference TRBV28 and TRBJ2-7, the full variable domain reads DVKVTQSSRYLVKRTGEKVFLECVQDMDHENMFWYRQDPGLGLRLIYFSYDVKMKEKGDIPEGYSVSREKKERFSLILESASTNQTSMYLCASSLKLALEQYFGPGTRLTVT.

The V and J genes are TRBV6-2 or TRBV6-3 and TRBJ2-1; 8 nucleotides agree with TRBD2. Germline values: CDR1 MNHEY, CDR2 SVGEGT. The CDR3 sequence is 17 residues long. V lost 6 bases to trimming and J lost 10 bases; unmatched junction nucleotides: 20. CDR3 amino acids: CASSPTQRGPTPGEQFF. CDR3 bases: TGTGCCAGCAGCCCAACCCAGCGGGGGCCGACCCCAGGGGAGCAGTTCTTC.

This rearrangement joins TRBV9 to TRBJ2-3, with TRBD2 matching 11 bases. With V trimmed by 1 base and J by 3 bases, 4 bases remained unmatched. CDR1 is SGDLS, CDR2 YYNGEE, per germline. The CDR3 totals 16 residues. The CDR3 protein is CASSVTGTSGTDTQYF. CDR3 DNA sequence: TGTGCCAGCAGCGTAACCGGGACTAGCGGTACAGATACGCAGTATTTT.

This clonotype was seen repeatedly, ten times or more. The chain is built from TRBV29-1 and TRBJ2-6; no firm D call. Looked up from germline, CDR1 is SQVTM and CDR2 is ANQGSEA. This CDR3 region has 13 residues. V dropped 4 bases and J dropped 4 bases, with 8 bases sitting between them. For the CDR3, the DNA is TGCAGCGTTGTCTGGCCCGGGGCCAACGTCCTGACTTTC. Its translation: CSVVWPGANVLTF.

Comments on this clonotype: This sequence may be a read error, since a much larger clone differs from it by one base. V usage is TRBV30 and J usage is TRBJ2-7; the match to TRBD1 covers 8 bases. The CDR3 loop spans 18 amino acids. The germline gives CDR1 GTSNPN, CDR2 SVGIG (reference sequence). In nucleotides, the CDR3 is TGTGTCTGGAGTGTCCCTTACCGGGCTGACAGGGGCGTCGGTGAGCAGTACTTC. This translates into CVWSVPYRADRGVGEQYF.

As to this clonotype: This may come from a read error, since a much larger clone is one base off. This likely comes from a read error, as the CDR3 has no conserved phenylalanine or tryptophan at its end. The chain is built from TRBV7-2 and TRBJ2-7; 13 bases are shared with TRBD2. CDR3 length: 14 amino acids. The V gene end was trimmed by 5 bases and the J gene end by 5 bases; junction bases not matched to a gene: 3. Germline assignment: CDR1 SGHTA and CDR2 FQGNSA. The CDR3 loop is CASSPGLAGDEQYS. The DNA of the CDR3 is TGTGCCAGCAGCCCAGGACTAGCGGGAGACGAGCAGTACTCC.

This clonotype was picked up a small number of times. The gene calls are TRBV4-3 and TRBJ2-1; 9 bases fit TRBD2. CDR1 and CDR2 (germline): LGHNA, YSLEER. V lost 0 bases, J lost 6 bases, and 6 bases stayed unmatched. This CDR3 is 16 amino acids long. CDR3 sequence (DNA): TGCGCCAGCAGCCAAGATAGCCTAGCGGGAACCAATGAGCAGTTCTTC. It yields the protein CASSQDSLAGTNEQFF.

The chain carries TRBV7-3 and TRBJ2-1, with D tentatively TRBD1 (5 bases). Germline-derived CDR1 and CDR2 are SGHTA and FQGTGA. V lost 0 bases, J lost 5 bases, and 8 bases lay in between. CDR3 length: 14 residues. In DNA form, the CDR3 reads TGTGCCAGCAGCTTAACGGGGCCGAACAATGAGCAGTTCTTC. Protein product: CASSLTGPNNEQFF.

The table lists this clonotype with many counts. The chain joins TRBV11-2 to TRBJ1-1; a weak D match, TRBD1 (6 bases). Germline CDR1 is SGHAT and CDR2 is FQNNGV. Trimming stripped 2 bases from V and 7 bases from J, with 20 bases between. The CDR3 length is 16 residues. Here the CDR3 DNA reads TGTGCCAGCAGCTTATTTGCTGGGGGGGCTTATTTTGAAGCTTTCTTT. It is translated as CASSLFAGGAYFEAFF.

This clonotype showed up just a few times. This chain joins TRBV25-1 and TRBJ1-4, with 7 bases matching TRBD1. J lost 8 bases, V lost 1 base, and 4 bases had no gene match. Germline CDR1 is MGHDK and CDR2 is SYGVNS. CDR3 length equals 14 residues. Here the CDR3 DNA reads TGTGCCAGCAGTGAATCCTCGACAGGGGAAAAACTGTTTTTT. It specifies CASSESSTGEKLFF.

This clonotype was detected ten times or more. The chain employs TRBV7-6 and TRBJ2-3; D not certain. Germline V lookup: CDR1 SGHVS, CDR2 FNYEAQ. The CDR3 sequence is 15 residues long. V was cut by 5 bases and J by 2 bases, with 14 bases left in between. CDR3 DNA: TGTGCCAGCAGCCCACTATCTAGGAACACAGATACGCAGTATTTT. This encodes CASSPLSRNTDTQYF. Full variable domain (remainder filled in from reference TRBV7-6 and TRBJ2-3): GAGVSQSPRYKVTKRGQDVALRCDPISGHVSLYWYRQALGQGPEFLTYFNYEAQQDKSGLPNDRFSAERPEGSISTLTIQRTEQRDSAMYRCASSPLSRNTDTQYFGPGTRLTVL.

This clonotype was seen only a few times. The J gene is TRBJ2-7, the V gene TRBV24-1; D gene unclear. Per the germline V gene, CDR1 is KGHDR and CDR2 is SFDVKD. The CDR3 spans 11 residues. The V and J ends lost 2 bases and 7 bases respectively, with 5 bases between them. DNA for the CDR3: TGTGCCACCAGTGATTCCCAGGAGCAGTACTTC. It codes for CATSDSQEQYF.

This clonotype was seen many times. This sequence joins TRBV21-1 and TRBJ1-5. TRBV21-1 counts as a pseudogene. CDR3 length: 18 amino acids. CDR3 region: CASSKVRGRLRSSQPQHF. The DNA of the CDR3 is TGTGCCAGCAGCAAAGTGAGAGGCAGGCTCAGATCCTCTCAGCCCCAGCATTTT.

Details on this clonotype: The junction departs from germline at one end; a sequencing error may be responsible. As DNA, the CDR3 is TGTGCCAGCAGCCAAGGTCGGGAGTGGTCCTACAATGAGCAGTTATTC. Encoded protein: CASSQGREWSYNEQLF. The gene calls are TRBV3-1 and TRBJ2-1, with D possibly TRBD2 on 6 matching bases. Germline V gene lookup returns CDR1 LGHDT and CDR2 YNNKEL (reference sequence). The CDR3 spans 16 residues.

This clonotype was observed a few times. This chain joins TRBV30 and TRBJ2-2; TRBD1 might be the D (5 bases). This CDR3 contains 15 residues. Per germline, CDR1 GTSNPN and CDR2 SVGIG (reference sequence). The V and J ends lost 1 base and 3 bases respectively, with 12 bases between them. This chain's CDR3 is CAWSGLQGYTGELFF. CDR3 nucleotides: TGTGCCTGGAGTGGCTTGCAGGGCTACACCGGGGAGCTGTTTTTT.

This clonotype was counted many times. The gene calls are TRBV30 and TRBJ2-1, with D possibly matching TRBD1 (5 bases). Germline V lookup: CDR1 GTSNPN, CDR2 SVGIG (reference sequence). V lost 3 bases, J lost 10 bases, and 7 bases lay in between. This CDR3 comprises 10 residues. The CDR3 DNA sequence: TGTGCCTGGAGAAGACAGGAGCAGTTCTTC. Translation: CAWRRQEQFF.

Ten or more counts support this clonotype. V is TRBV30 and J is TRBJ2-5; D is unresolved. V gave up 1 base and J gave up 2 bases, with 11 bases separating them. The CDR3 has 14 amino acids. Per the germline V gene, CDR1 is GTSNPN and CDR2 is SVGIG (reference sequence). CDR3 protein: CAWSEFVDQETQYF. Here the CDR3 DNA reads TGTGCCTGGAGTGAGTTTGTAGATCAAGAGACCCAGTACTTC.

The chain has TRBV6-9 and TRBJ2-7, with D maybe TRBD1 (6 bases). The CDR3 is 15 amino acids. The germline V gene has CDR1 MNHGY and CDR2 SVAAGI. With 5 bases removed from V and 3 bases from J, the gap between germline ends came to 17 bases. CDR3 region: CASSPGQWCFYEQYF. The DNA for the CDR3 is TGTGCCAGCAGTCCAGGACAGTGGTGTTTCTACGAGCAGTACTTC.